One and the same sample provided the 7 T cell receptor beta chains below, sequenced in a study of cytomegalovirus exposure and HLA in healthy donors. The PCR ran on 60 Vbeta and 13 Jbeta primers. Generated by immunoSEQ multiplex PCR, the TCRdb table keeps only in-frame clones and is missing some. This specimen shows about 130,000 clones; the ten leading clones hold roughly 1.4%. The sequenced sample consisted of PBMCs. These TCRs come from a woman aged 40-49 years in good health and CMV-seronegative.

The V call is TRBV28, the J call TRBJ1-5, with 8 bases lining up with TRBD1. This CDR3 spans 18 amino acids. The V segment lost 5 bases and the J segment 7 bases; nucleotides outside the gene matches: 19. The germline V gene has CDR1 MDHEN and CDR2 SYDVKM. CDR3 residues: CASSRIPGQGGGLQPQHF. The CDR3, as DNA: TGTGCCAGCAGTCGAATCCCCGGACAGGGTGGGGGCTTACAGCCCCAGCATTTT.

The rearrangement links TRBV5-1 to TRBJ2-5; tentatively, D is TRBD1 (5 bases). Germline assignment: CDR1 SGHRS and CDR2 YFSETQ. This CDR3 comprises 15 residues. V was cut by 0 bases and J by 6 bases, with 15 bases left in between. The CDR3 loop reads CASSLEAGWAKTQYF. As DNA, the CDR3 is TGCGCCAGCAGCTTGGAGGCAGGGTGGGCGAAGACCCAGTACTTC.

J is TRBJ1-1 and V is TRBV7-2; the match to TRBD1 covers 8 bases. The trim removed 3 bases at V and 3 bases at J, leaving 6 bases unmatched. Germline V lookup: CDR1 SGHTA, CDR2 FQGNSA. The CDR3 is made up of 15 amino acids. DNA for the CDR3: TGTGCCAGCAGCTTCGGACAGGGTGGAGACACTGAAGCTTTCTTT. Encoded protein: CASSFGQGGDTEAFF. Variable domain in full (rest from reference TRBV7-2 and TRBJ1-1): GAGVSQSPSNKVTEKGKDVELRCDPISGHTALYWYRQSLGQGLEFLIYFQGNSAPDKSGLPSDRFSAERTGGSVSTLTIQRTQQEDSAVYLCASSFGQGGDTEAFFGQGTRLTVV.

The chain links TRBV7-2 to TRBJ1-2; 9 bases line up with TRBD1. This CDR3 has 14 residues. In germline, CDR1 is SGHTA, CDR2 FQGNSA. After removal of 2 bases from V and 8 bases from J, the junction contained 6 bases not matched to a gene. The CDR3 coding sequence is TGTGCCAGCAGCTTATTCACAGGGGGCGGCGGCTACACCTTC. Protein: CASSLFTGGGGYTF.

The chain is built from TRBV6-6 and TRBJ1-6; 8 bases align to TRBD1. Germline V gene lookup returns CDR1 MNHNY and CDR2 SVGAGI (reference sequence). This CDR3 is built from 15 residues. Losses at the gene ends were 6 bases for V and 6 bases for J; bases not matched to a gene: 7. CDR3 nucleotides: TGTGCCAGCAGACAACGGGACAGGAGTAATTCACCCCTCCACTTT. The encoded protein is CASRQRDRSNSPLHF.

The chain joins TRBV5-6 to TRBJ1-3; a possible D gene is TRBD1 (6 bases). V dropped 1 base and J dropped 3 bases, with 14 bases sitting between them. The germline V gene encodes CDR1 SGHDT and CDR2 YYEEEE. CDR3 length equals 16 residues. DNA of the CDR3: TGTGCCAGCAGCTTGTACGGCAGGGGTTTTGGAAACACCATATATTTT. Amino acid sequence: CASSLYGRGFGNTIYF.

The chain links TRBV7-6 to TRBJ1-2; D gene ambiguous. The CDR3 is 17 amino acids. Trimming took off 1 base at V and 8 bases at J, with 23 bases between the two ends. The germline V gene has CDR1 SGHVS and CDR2 FNYEAQ. As DNA, the CDR3 is TGTGCCAGCAGCTTAGATCTTGAGCCCGCCCGCTTTAACGGCTACACCTTC. This sequence encodes CASSLDLEPARFNGYTF.